The 27 T cell receptor beta chains in this list originate from one sample, sequenced in a study of regulatory T cells in long-lasting Graves disease. Stated time point: persistent/refractory GD, antithyroid drugs over 5 years with positive TRAb. From RNA extracted from PBMCs, the TCR library was made. Relying on iRepertoire HTBI primers and Arm-PCR of CDR3 regions, the team built TCR beta libraries. Each CDR3 protein gets one entry after TCRdb re-called the multiplex PCR reads with MiXCR. The sample lists some 330,000 distinct CDR3 sequences; approximately 23% were seen once. The material was peripheral blood mononuclear cells (PBMCs), obtained when the disease was refractory, from a patient treated with antithyroid drugs. These TCRs come from a woman aged 35 to 49 with Graves disease.

This clonotype appeared many times. The chain joins TRBV12-3 or TRBV12-4 to TRBJ1-1; D is possibly TRBD1 (5 bases). The CDR3 runs 13 residues. V shed 1 base and J shed 9 bases, with 12 bases lying between them. CDR3 amino acids: CASSLGEGFQAFF. As DNA, the CDR3 is TGTGCCAGCAGTTTAGGGGAGGGGTTTCAAGCTTTCTTT.

This clonotype has at least ten counts. The chain is built from TRBV12-3 or TRBV12-4 and TRBJ1-1; weak D call: TRBD1 (5 bases). The V end was cut by 10 bases, the J end by 1 base, with 19 bases between. This CDR3 comprises 15 residues. This CDR3 is CATSSKNTGNTEAFF. The CDR3 DNA reads as TGTGCCACCTCATCCAAAAATACAGGGAACACTGAAGCTTTCTTT.

The sample holds many counts of this clonotype. The rearrangement links TRBV6-1 to TRBJ2-5, with 8 bases lining up with TRBD2. V lost 2 bases to trimming and J lost 5 bases; unmatched junction nucleotides: 13. The CDR3 length is 17 residues. The V gene's germline CDR1 is MNHNS and CDR2 SASEGT. For the CDR3, the DNA is TGTGCCAGCAGTGAATGGAGTAGCGGGATCCCTGGGGAGACCCAGTACTTC. Encoded protein: CASSEWSSGIPGETQYF.

The chain recombines TRBV20-1 with TRBJ1-6, with D unresolved. The V and J ends lost 3 bases and 9 bases respectively, with 18 bases between them. The germline V gene has CDR1 DFQATT and CDR2 SNEGSKA (reference sequence). The CDR3 covers 15 residues. CDR3 nucleotides: TGCAGTGCTAGCCTGGATGCCCCGCGGATTTCACCCCTCCACTTT. This sequence encodes CSASLDAPRISPLHF.

In this sample, this clonotype turned up many times. The chain carries TRBV12-3 or TRBV12-4 and TRBJ2-2; D uncertain. The CDR3 length is 17 residues. The V gene lost 5 bases and the J gene lost 0 bases, with 16 bases spanning the gap. The CDR3 protein is CASSAPKGGANTGELFF. The CDR3 DNA sequence: TGTGCCAGCAGTGCCCCGAAGGGCGGAGCGAACACCGGGGAGCTGTTTTTT.

The rearrangement links TRBV28 to TRBJ2-1; tentatively, D is TRBD2 (5 bases). CDR1 is MDHEN and CDR2 is SYDVKM in the germline V gene. CDR3 length equals 16 residues. Trimming left V 2 bases short and J 0 bases short, with 11 bases between. The CDR3, as DNA: TGTGCCAGCAGTTTAATGAGCGGAGCCTCCTACAATGAGCAGTTCTTC. Protein: CASSLMSGASYNEQFF.

This clonotype was picked up a small number of times. V usage is TRBV19 and J usage is TRBJ2-5; D remains unclear. V gave up 5 bases and J gave up 4 bases, with 17 bases separating them. Germline lookup yields CDR1 LNHDA and CDR2 SQIVND (reference sequence). The CDR3 has 15 amino acids. This CDR3 reads CASSSRLSSRETQYF. DNA for the CDR3: TGTGCCAGTAGTTCCAGGTTATCCTCGAGAGAGACCCAGTACTTC.

The chain employs TRBV19 and TRBJ1-5; no firm D call. This CDR3 comprises 12 residues. Trimming removed 8 bases at V and 1 base at J, with 6 bases between. CDR1 LNHDA and CDR2 SQIVND come from the germline V gene (reference sequence). CDR3 DNA: TGTGCCAGTGGCAACAGCAATCAGCCCCAGCATTTT. It yields the protein CASGNSNQPQHF. The whole variable domain, filled in from reference TRBV19 and TRBJ1-5, reads DGGITQSPKYLFRKEGQNVTLSCEQNLNHDAMYWYRQDPGQGLRLIYYSQIVNDFQKGDIAEGYSVSREKKESFPLTVTSAQKNPTAFYLCASGNSNQPQHFGDGTRLSIL.

The chain links TRBV11-2 to TRBJ1-5; TRBD1 aligns across 7 bases. J was trimmed by 5 bases and V by 5 bases; bases with no gene match: 9. Germline V gene data show CDR1 as SGHAT and CDR2 as FQNNGV. There are 15 residues in the CDR3. The CDR3 is CASSANRGPYQPQHF. The CDR3 nucleotides read TGTGCCAGCAGCGCCAACAGGGGACCTTATCAGCCCCAGCATTTT.

This clonotype was counted ten times or more. Here the CDR3 DNA reads TGCAGTGCTAGAGATATGGGCAGCCTGAACACTGAAGCTTTCTTT. Translation: CSARDMGSLNTEAFF. J is TRBJ1-1 and V is TRBV20-1; D is undetermined. This CDR3 region has 15 residues. Trimming took off 0 bases at V and 0 bases at J, with 11 bases between the two ends. Germline values: CDR1 DFQATT, CDR2 SNEGSKA (reference sequence).

V usage is TRBV7-9 and J usage is TRBJ2-4; no clear D gene. This CDR3 comprises 15 residues. Germline-derived CDR1 and CDR2 are SEHNR and FQNEAQ (reference sequence). Trimming took 2 bases from V and 3 from J, leaving 11 bases between them. This CDR3 reads CASSLTNENKNIQYF. Written as DNA, the CDR3 is TGTGCCAGCAGCTTAACAAACGAAAACAAAAACATTCAGTACTTC.

This clonotype has at least ten counts. V usage is TRBV29-1 and J usage is TRBJ2-2, with no clear D. Germline V CDR1 and CDR2: SQVTM, ANQGSEA. This CDR3 has 12 residues. Trimming took off 5 bases at V and 3 bases at J, with 7 bases between the two ends. Here the CDR3 reads CSVTTYTGELFF. The CDR3 DNA follows: TGCAGCGTTACTACATACACCGGGGAGCTGTTTTTT.

Written as DNA, the CDR3 is TGTGCCAGCAGCCAAGTTGGGCCGCTGAACTATGGCTACACCTTC. Translating it yields CASSQVGPLNYGYTF. V usage is TRBV2 and J usage is TRBJ1-2; D unclear. Per the germline V gene, CDR1 is SNHLY and CDR2 is FYNNEI. Trimming pared 6 bases from V and 2 bases from J, leaving 16 bases between. CDR3 size: 15 residues.

At least ten counts were recorded for this clonotype. The rearrangement uses TRBV28 and TRBJ1-4; 9 bases agree with TRBD1. CDR3 size: 15 residues. Unmatched junction bases numbered 8, after V lost 5 bases and J lost 7 bases. Germline lookup yields CDR1 MDHEN and CDR2 SYDVKM. The CDR3 here is CASSIPTGGGEKLFF. The CDR3 DNA follows: TGTGCCAGCAGTATCCCGACAGGGGGTGGTGAAAAACTGTTTTTT.

About this clonotype: A much more abundant neighbour one base away suggests this may be a read error. The chain employs TRBV20-1 and TRBJ2-7; no clear D. Trimming removed 3 bases from V and 0 bases from J, with 9 bases in between. The CDR3 is 13 amino acids. The V gene's germline CDR1 is DFQATT and CDR2 SNEGSKA (reference sequence). CDR3 nucleotides: TGCAGTGCTAGCTTGAGTCGCTCCTACGAGCAGTACTTC. This gives the protein CSASLSRSYEQYF.

The rearrangement uses TRBV24-1 and TRBJ1-1, with a tentative D call TRBD1 (5 bases). CDR3 length: 15 amino acids. Germline V lookup: CDR1 KGHDR, CDR2 SFDVKD. Trimming left V 2 bases short and J 0 bases short, with 9 bases between. The CDR3 region is CATSDSGRMNTEAFF. In DNA, the CDR3 is TGTGCCACCAGTGATTCGGGACGTATGAACACTGAAGCTTTCTTT.

The chain is built from TRBV3-1 and TRBJ2-2; no clear D. V lost 1 base, J lost 7 bases, and 10 bases lay in between. Germline CDR1 reads LGHDT; CDR2 reads YNNKEL (reference sequence). This CDR3 is built from 14 residues. The CDR3 sequence is CASSQGLVFGELFF. DNA of the CDR3: TGTGCCAGCAGCCAAGGGCTGGTATTCGGGGAGCTGTTTTTT.

V and J are TRBV5-1 and TRBJ1-4; 10 bases match TRBD1. CDR3 length: 19 residues. The trim removed 4 bases at V and 0 bases at J, leaving 12 bases unmatched. CDR1 SGHRS and CDR2 YFSETQ come from the germline V gene. CDR3 bases: TGCGCCAGCAGCAGAATACAGCGGACAGGGGGTCCAACTAATGAAAAACTGTTTTTT. It is translated as CASSRIQRTGGPTNEKLFF.

On this clonotype itself: One end of the junction is discordant with germline, which a read error may explain. This rearrangement joins TRBV20-1 to TRBJ1-1, with D maybe TRBD1 (5 bases). Germline CDR1 reads DFQATT; CDR2 reads SNEGSKA (reference sequence). This CDR3 region has 13 residues. CDR3 in amino acids: CNARGRRSTEAFF. In DNA form, the CDR3 reads TGCAATGCTAGGGGACGGCGGAGTACTGAAGCTTTCTTT.

This clonotype was counted many times. The rearrangement uses TRBV11-2 and TRBJ1-6; unclear D gene. Germline CDR1 SGHAT, CDR2 FQNNGV. The V gene lost 1 base and the J gene lost 14 bases, with 15 bases spanning the gap. This CDR3 region has 14 residues. The CDR3 bases are TGTGCCAGCAGCTTAGCTTCCCTGTCGGGAACCCTCCACTTT. It translates to CASSLASLSGTLHF.

This clonotype was observed at least ten times. The V and J genes are TRBV28 and TRBJ1-1, with unresolved D. Trimming removed 6 bases at V and 3 bases at J, with 8 bases between. From germline, CDR1 is MDHEN and CDR2 SYDVKM. The CDR3 is 12 residues long. The chain's CDR3 is CASRTGDTEAFF. In DNA form, the CDR3 reads TGTGCCAGCAGAACCGGTGACACTGAAGCTTTCTTT. The entire variable domain, with the rest obtained from reference TRBV28 and TRBJ1-1, is as follows: DVKVTQSSRYLVKRTGEKVFLECVQDMDHENMFWYRQDPGLGLRLIYFSYDVKMKEKGDIPEGYSVSREKKERFSLILESASTNQTSMYLCASRTGDTEAFFGQGTRLTVV.

This clonotype has ten or more counts. The chain carries TRBV12-3 or TRBV12-4 and TRBJ2-5; the D gene could be TRBD1 or TRBD2 (6 bases each). Between the trimmed V and J ends, which lost 6 bases and 5 bases, there was a span of 16 bases. The CDR3 runs 14 residues. In nucleotides, the CDR3 is TGTGCCAGCAGCCAGATGGGGGGCGGGGAGACCCAGTACTTC. It codes for CASSQMGGGETQYF.

The genes are TRBV29-1 and TRBJ2-2; D is ambiguous. Looked up from germline, CDR1 is SQVTM and CDR2 is ANQGSEA. The CDR3 runs 13 residues. Trimming stripped 4 bases from V and 1 base from J, with 7 bases between. The chain's CDR3 is CSVGQMNTGELFF. CDR3 sequence (DNA): TGCAGCGTTGGACAAATGAACACCGGGGAGCTGTTTTTT.

The rearrangement joins TRBV15 to TRBJ1-5; D might be TRBD1 (5 bases). The V gene's germline CDR1 is LNHNV and CDR2 YYDKDF (reference sequence). Trimming cost V 5 bases and J 1 base, with 21 bases left between them. The CDR3 spans 18 residues. CDR3 sequence (DNA): TGTGCCACCAGCGGGGGGGGAGGTCAACTCATAAGCAATCAGCCCCAGCATTTT. Translating it yields CATSGGGGQLISNQPQHF.

V is TRBV25-1 and J is TRBJ2-5; D is ambiguous. V was cut by 7 bases and J by 6 bases, with 9 bases left in between. Germline V CDR1 and CDR2: MGHDK, SYGVNS. The CDR3 sequence is 11 residues long. Here the CDR3 DNA reads TGTGCCAGCATTGGAGTGAAGACCCAGTACTTC. Translated, it gives CASIGVKTQYF.

The V gene is TRBV5-1, the J gene TRBJ2-7; 7 bases align to TRBD2. The CDR3 totals 14 residues. V trimming: 4 bases; J trimming: 3 bases; junction bases outside the gene matches: 7. The germline V gene encodes CDR1 SGHRS and CDR2 YFSETQ. The CDR3 here is CASSPGLIRYEQYF. DNA for the CDR3: TGCGCCAGCAGCCCGGGACTAATCCGCTACGAGCAGTACTTC.

This clonotype was found a few times. The chain couples TRBV5-1 to TRBJ1-1; a weak D match, TRBD1 (5 bases). Trimming removed 4 bases from V and 0 bases from J, with 13 bases in between. Per germline, CDR1 SGHRS and CDR2 YFSETQ. CDR3 size: 15 residues. The CDR3 DNA reads as TGCGCCAGCAGCCTATACAGGAATATGAACACTGAAGCTTTCTTT. Translated: CASSLYRNMNTEAFF.